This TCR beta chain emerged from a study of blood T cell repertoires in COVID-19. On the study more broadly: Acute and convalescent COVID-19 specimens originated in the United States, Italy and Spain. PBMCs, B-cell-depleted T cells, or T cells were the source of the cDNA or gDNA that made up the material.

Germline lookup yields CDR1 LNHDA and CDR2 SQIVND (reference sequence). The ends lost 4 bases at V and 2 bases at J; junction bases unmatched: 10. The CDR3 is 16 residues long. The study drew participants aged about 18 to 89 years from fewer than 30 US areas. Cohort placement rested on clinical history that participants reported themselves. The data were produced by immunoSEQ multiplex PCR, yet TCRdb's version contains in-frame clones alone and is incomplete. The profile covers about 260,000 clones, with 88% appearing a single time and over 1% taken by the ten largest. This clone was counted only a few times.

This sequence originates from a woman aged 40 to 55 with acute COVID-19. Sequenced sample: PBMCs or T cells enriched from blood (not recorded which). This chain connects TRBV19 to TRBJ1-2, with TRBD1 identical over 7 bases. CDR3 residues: CASSTGQQTFNYGYTF. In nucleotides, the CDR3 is TGTGCCAGTAGTACGGGACAGCAAACCTTCAACTATGGCTACACCTTC.